The clone carrying this T cell receptor beta chain was recorded at least ten times. The antigen is not known. The sample is drawn from a study of T cells after posttransplantation cyclophosphamide. Study observations and caveats: TRB clonality was highly associated with recipient CMV seropositivity and reactivation. Donor CD8+ memory clones often dominated recipient blood repertoires at later times.

Method: immunoSEQ multiplex PCR; TCRdb's copy keeps in-frame clones and lacks some. The sample has 25,000 to 35,000 clones, none seen only once. The ends lost 7 bases at V and 5 bases at J; junction bases unmatched: 8. This CDR3 has 15 amino acids. From germline, CDR1 is MNHEY and CDR2 SVGAGI. The related graft donor's blood sample was taken on the day of bone marrow donation. The J gene is TRBJ2-3, the V gene TRBV6-5; 11 positions match TRBD2. This sequence was found in a woman in her fifties or sixties in good health, CMV-negative, and a related stem cell transplant donor. The sequenced sample consisted of PBMCs. CDR3 nucleotide sequence: TGTGCCAGCAATCGACTAGCGGGGTCCCGAGATACGCAGTATTTT. Protein sequence: CASNRLAGSRDTQYF.